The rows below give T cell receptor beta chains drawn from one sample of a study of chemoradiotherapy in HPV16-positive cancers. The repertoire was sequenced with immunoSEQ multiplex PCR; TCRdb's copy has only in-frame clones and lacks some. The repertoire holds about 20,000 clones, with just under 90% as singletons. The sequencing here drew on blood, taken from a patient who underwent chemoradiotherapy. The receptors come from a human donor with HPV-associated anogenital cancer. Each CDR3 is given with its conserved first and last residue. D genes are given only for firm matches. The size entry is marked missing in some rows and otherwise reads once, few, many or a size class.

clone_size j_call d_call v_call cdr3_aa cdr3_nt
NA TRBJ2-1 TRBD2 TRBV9 CASSVGAGNTYNEQFF TGTGCCAGCAGCGTAGGAGCGGGGAATACCTACAATGAGCAGTTCTTC
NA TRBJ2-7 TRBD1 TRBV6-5 CASSAYRTGREQYF TGTGCCAGCAGCGCCTACCGGACAGGGCGGGAGCAGTACTTC
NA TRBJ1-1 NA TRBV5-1 CASSLVGGMNTEAFF TGCGCCAGCAGCTTGGTAGGGGGTATGAACACTGAAGCTTTCTTT
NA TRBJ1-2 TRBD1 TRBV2 CASSTLKGQGHGYTF TGTGCCAGCAGTACGCTTAAGGGACAGGGGCATGGCTACACCTTC
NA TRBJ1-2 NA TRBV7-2 CASSFTRENYGYTF TGTGCCAGCAGCTTTACGAGGGAAAACTATGGCTACACCTTC
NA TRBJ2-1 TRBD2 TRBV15 CATSREGLAANNEQFF TGTGCCACCAGCAGAGAAGGGCTAGCGGCCAACAATGAGCAGTTCTTC
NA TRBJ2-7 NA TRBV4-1 CASSLRDGLYEQYF TGCGCCAGCAGCCTCCGGGACGGCCTGTACGAGCAGTACTTC
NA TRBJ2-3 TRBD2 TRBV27 CASSPGTSGGGVTDTQYF TGTGCCAGCAGCCCAGGGACTAGCGGGGGGGGTGTAACAGATACGCAGTATTTT
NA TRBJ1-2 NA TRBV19 CASSIGRPLNYGYTF TGTGCCAGTAGTATCGGTCGTCCTCTTAACTATGGCTACACCTTC
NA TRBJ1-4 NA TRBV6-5 CASSYSFLSSNEKLFF TGTGCCAGCAGTTACTCGTTCTTGAGTAGTAATGAAAAACTGTTTTTT
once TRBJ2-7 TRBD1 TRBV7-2 CASSLYRGHADEQYF TGTGCCAGCAGCCTGTACAGGGGGCATGCCGACGAGCAGTACTTC
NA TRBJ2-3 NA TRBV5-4 CASSLFGTDTQYF TGTGCCAGCAGCTTGTTCGGAACAGATACGCAGTATTTT
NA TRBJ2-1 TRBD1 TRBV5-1 CASSSGQAGNEQFF TGCGCCAGCAGTTCGGGACAGGCCGGCAATGAGCAGTTCTTC
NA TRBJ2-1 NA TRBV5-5 CASSRPAIDEQFF TGTGCCAGCAGCAGGCCCGCCATCGATGAGCAGTTCTTC
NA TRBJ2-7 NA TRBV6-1 CASSERTTYEQYF TGTGCCAGCAGTGAGAGGACCACCTACGAGCAGTACTTC
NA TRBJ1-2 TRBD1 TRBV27 CAIRTGYGYTF TGTGCCATCAGGACAGGGTATGGCTACACCTTC
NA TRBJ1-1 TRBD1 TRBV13 CAVGDRGKLNTEAFF TGTGCCGTGGGGGACAGGGGAAAATTAAACACTGAAGCTTTCTTT
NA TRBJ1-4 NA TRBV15 CATSSGQSPSNEKLFF TGTGCCACCAGCAGCGGCCAGTCCCCGAGTAATGAAAAACTGTTTTTT
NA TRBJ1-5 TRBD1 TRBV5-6 CASSLAVGGRGDGQPQHF TGTGCCAGCAGCTTGGCCGTAGGGGGCAGGGGCGACGGTCAGCCCCAGCATTTT
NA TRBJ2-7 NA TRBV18 CASSPGDYEQYF TGTGCCAGCTCACCTGGAGATTACGAGCAGTACTTC
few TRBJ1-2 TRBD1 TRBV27 CASSRTIDRAVYGYTF TGTGCCAGCAGTCGAACCATAGACAGGGCCGTCTATGGCTACACCTTC
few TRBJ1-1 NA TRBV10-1 CASSNHGANTEAFF TGCGCCAGCAGCAATCATGGGGCGAACACTGAAGCTTTCTTT
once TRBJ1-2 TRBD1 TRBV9 CASNRGQGLEGYTF TGTGCCAGCAATCGGGGACAGGGGTTGGAGGGCTACACCTTC
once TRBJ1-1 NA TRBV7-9 CASSQERNTEAFF TGTGCCAGCAGCCAAGAGAGGAACACTGAAGCTTTCTTT
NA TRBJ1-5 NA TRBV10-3 CATGGGEHQPQHF TGTGCCACCGGCGGAGGGGAACATCAGCCCCAGCATTTT
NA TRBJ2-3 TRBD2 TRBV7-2 CASSFPAAGARADTQYF TGTGCCAGCAGCTTTCCCGCAGCGGGAGCCCGGGCAGATACGCAGTATTTT
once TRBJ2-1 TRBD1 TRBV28 CASSSPDRDNEQFF TGTGCCAGCAGTTCCCCGGACAGGGACAATGAGCAGTTCTTC
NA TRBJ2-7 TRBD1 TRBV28 CASSRFGGTGSNEQYF TGTGCCAGCAGTCGTTTCGGCGGGACAGGGTCCAACGAGCAGTACTTC